The subject of this entry is one TCR beta chain. There are many counts of this clonotype. This clone's antigen is unknown. Base qualities are not provided; no much larger clone lies one nucleotide away. The source of the sample is a study of regulatory T cells in long-lasting Graves disease (TCRdb year 2021). Concerning the study at large: Persistent Graves' disease was defined as persistently positive TSH receptor autoantibodies together with antithyroid drug treatment for over 5 years. This study used TCR sequencing and RNA sequencing of peripheral blood to compare persistent Graves' disease patients against newly diagnosed Graves' disease patients. Antithyroid drugs had been taken for approximately 9.7 years on average by persistent Graves' disease patients in the clinical cohort. TCR sequencing covered roughly 13 persistent and 20 or so newly diagnosed Graves' disease patients, around 33 samples in total. The study took place in China and was registered as a clinical trial. The paper's findings and limits, for the study overall: Compared with newly diagnosed patients, persistent Graves' disease patients had lower TCR Shannon entropy and fewer highly expanded clones, which suggests clonal expansion. Preferential use of TRBV28, TRBJ1-2 and TRBJ2-5 was observed in persistent disease, whereas TRBV20-1 and TRBJ2-1 were favored in newly diagnosed disease. More public clonotypes were shared among persistent patients (more than 2,500) than among newly diagnosed patients (roughly 960). The authors noted that the small sample size was a limitation that may lower accuracy. Sequencing and analysis were limited to the TCR beta chain. The study examined only peripheral blood because the primary lesion, thyroid tissue, could not be accessed.

Preparation of the library involved multiplex PCR. TCRdb names Illumina HiSeq 4000 as the instrument used. iRepertoire HTBI primers and Arm-PCR amplification of CDR3 regions were used to construct TCR beta libraries. PCR products were gel purified before sequencing. Per the authors' processing: Across samples, about 63 TRBV and 13 to 15 TRBJ segments were identified and used for gene usage analysis of CDR3 amino acid clonotypes. COPE and FqMerger were used to merge the filtered high-quality paired reads into contigs. BLAST was used to align contigs to the IMGT TRBV, TRBD and TRBJ reference genes, and CDR3 was defined following IMGT. Highly expanded clones were defined as clonotypes with a frequency above 0.1%. Shannon entropy served as the measure of repertoire diversity, while the Gini coefficient captured V-J evenness. A clonotype found in more than one individual was treated as public. TCRdb trimmed public reads at Q25 via fastp, called clones via MiXCR and kept in-frame beta chains. Every CDR3 protein is listed once, alongside the most common genes and DNA of its rows. TCRdb's processing, not the authors' own work, is the source of the V and J calls. The table for this sample lists 400,000 to 600,000 distinct CDR3 sequences; roughly a fifth of them were counted only once. The ten largest make up 7% to 9% of the sample.

The sample's time point label is to be understood as: persistent/refractory GD, antithyroid drugs over 5 years with positive TRAb. RNA was extracted from PBMCs in TRIzol for both TCR sequencing and RNA sequencing. The diagnosis of Graves' disease followed American Thyroid Association guidelines. Recruitment of patients was carried out at an endocrinology department in Xi'an, China. Each patient gave approximately 10 milliliters of peripheral blood, collected in an EDTA anticoagulant tube. PBMCs were isolated by Ficoll Paque Plus density gradient separation without further T cell sorting. An Agilent 2100 Bioanalyzer and agarose gel were used to check RNA quality, while a NanoDrop 2000 measured RNA concentration. CDR1 MDHEN and CDR2 SYDVKM were looked up in the germline V gene. V loses 6 bases of germline sequence and J loses 4 bases, and the interval between the two ends is 12 bases. The CDR3 covers 13 residues, taking in both the cysteine and the phenylalanine. Here the CDR3 DNA is all that survives: 39 bases in frame from base 1.

This clonotype was sampled from a female donor with Graves disease. The rearranged segments are TRBV28 and TRBJ1-2; matching of 6 bases hints at TRBD1 as the D gene. The sequencing used peripheral blood mononuclear cells (PBMCs), collected when the disease was refractory, from a patient treated with antithyroid drugs. CDR3 loop: CASSPDSFYGYTF. The sequenced DNA: TGTGCCAGCAGCCCGGACAGTTTCTATGGCTACACCTTC.